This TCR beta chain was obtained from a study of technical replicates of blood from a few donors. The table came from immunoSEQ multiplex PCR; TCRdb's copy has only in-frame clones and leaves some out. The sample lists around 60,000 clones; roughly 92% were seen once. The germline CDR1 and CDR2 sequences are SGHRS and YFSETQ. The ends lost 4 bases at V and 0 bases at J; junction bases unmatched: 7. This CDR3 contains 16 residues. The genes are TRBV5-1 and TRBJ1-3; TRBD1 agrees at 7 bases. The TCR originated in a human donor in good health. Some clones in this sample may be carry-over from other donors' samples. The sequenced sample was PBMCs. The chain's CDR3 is CASSLGDSPSGNTIYF. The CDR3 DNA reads TGCGCCAGCAGCCTCGGGGACAGTCCCTCTGGAAACACCATATATTTT.